Below, 14 T cell receptor beta chains from the same sample are listed, as sequenced in a study of metastatic and nonmetastatic thyroid tumors. Ahead of thyroid surgery, no patient had received treatment of any kind. TCRdb re-processed the PCR reads through MiXCR. The sample carries around 34,000 clones, under 25% recorded once. Source material: tumor tissue. These receptors all come from a male donor with papillary thyroid cancer or a benign thyroid nodule (not recorded which). Some clones in this sample may be carry-over from other donors' samples.

The chain recombines TRBV6-5 with TRBJ2-1; D gene uncertain. Trimming pared 2 bases from V and 4 bases from J, leaving 6 bases between. Germline loops: CDR1 MNHEY, CDR2 SVGAGI. The CDR3 has 13 residues. As DNA, the CDR3 is TGTGCCAGCAGTTACGGGATTTACAATGAGCAGTTCTTC. Encoded protein: CASSYGIYNEQFF.

This clone was counted ten times or more. The chain joins TRBV12-3 or TRBV12-4 to TRBJ1-4; unclear D gene. V was pared by 7 bases and J by 3 bases, with 21 bases between. This CDR3 spans 17 amino acids. The CDR3 DNA follows: TGTGCCAGCAACTTAGGCATTCGGGTGGGAGCTAATGAAAAACTGTTTTTT. Protein product: CASNLGIRVGANEKLFF.

The chain carries TRBV6-1 and TRBJ1-2; the D is unclear. The germline gives CDR1 MNHNS, CDR2 SASEGT. The CDR3 has 12 amino acids. V lost 2 bases to trimming and J lost 4 bases, with 5 bases between them. The CDR3 sequence: CASSERAYGYTF. CDR3 in DNA: TGTGCCAGCAGTGAACGGGCCTATGGCTACACCTTC.

This clone has a handful of counts. The rearrangement joins TRBV2 to TRBJ2-7, with D tentatively TRBD2 (5 bases). The CDR3 has 13 residues. Germline-derived CDR1 and CDR2 are SNHLY and FYNNEI. Between the trimmed V and J ends, which lost 8 bases and 6 bases, there was a span of 17 bases. The CDR3 nucleotides are TGTGCCAGCTTCTATCGACATGGAGGCGAGCAGTACTTC. It encodes CASFYRHGGEQYF.

This clone was picked up many times. This chain uses TRBV14 with TRBJ2-1; D possibly corresponds to TRBD1 (6 bases). The CDR3 runs 17 residues. CDR1 and CDR2 from the germline V gene are SGHDN and FVKESK. With 2 bases removed from V and 0 bases from J, the gap between germline ends came to 14 bases. CDR3 in amino acids: CASSQRRGSSSYNEQFF. The CDR3 nucleotides are TGTGCCAGCAGCCAAAGAAGGGGGTCGAGCTCCTACAATGAGCAGTTCTTC. Full variable domain (remainder filled in from reference TRBV14 and TRBJ2-1): EAGVTQFPSHSVIEKGQTVTLRCDPISGHDNLYWYRRVMGKEIKFLLHFVKESKQDESGMPNNRFLAERTGGTYSTLKVQPAELEDSGVYFCASSQRRGSSSYNEQFFGPGTRLTVL.

A word on this clone: One junction end does not reproduce the germline sequence, and a read error may be involved. This sequence joins TRBV12-3 or TRBV12-4 and TRBJ1-1; 8 nucleotides align to TRBD1. The CDR3 covers 15 residues. CDR3 in amino acids: CASILGGQGGTEAFF. CDR3 sequence (DNA): TGTGCCAGCATTTTAGGTGGACAGGGTGGCACTGAAGCTTTCTTT.

In this sample, this clone turned up many times. This chain connects TRBV2 to TRBJ2-6, with D hard to call. The CDR3 covers 16 residues. From germline, CDR1 is SNHLY and CDR2 FYNNEI. V was trimmed by 4 bases and J by 0 bases, leaving 10 bases between them. The CDR3 DNA reads TGTGCCAGCAGTGGAGCAGCTTCCTCTGGGGCCAACGTCCTGACTTTC. This gives the protein CASSGAASSGANVLTF.

By sample share, this clone is medium-sized. The chain links TRBV19 to TRBJ1-2, with 9 nucleotides matching TRBD1. Trimming took 2 bases from V and 3 from J; bases not matched to a gene: 4. Germline V gene data show CDR1 as LNHDA and CDR2 as SQIVND (reference sequence). The CDR3 loop spans 15 amino acids. The CDR3 here is CASSIPRQGDYGYTF. CDR3 coding DNA: TGTGCCAGTAGTATACCAAGACAGGGGGACTATGGCTACACCTTC.

Note on this clone: In the same sample, other DNA sequences code for this CDR3. The chain combines TRBV30 with TRBJ2-7, with D possibly called TRBD1 or TRBD2 (5 bases each). V shed 1 base and J shed 3 bases, with 13 bases lying between them. The CDR3 loop spans 14 amino acids. The germline V gene encodes CDR1 GTSNPN and CDR2 SVGIG (reference sequence). DNA for the CDR3: TGTGCCTGGAGTGGTGGGGGTACTCTCTACGAGCAGTACTTC. Translated, it gives CAWSGGGTLYEQYF.

The rearrangement links TRBV6-1 to TRBJ2-3, with D perhaps TRBD2 (6 bases). The V end was cut by 6 bases, the J end by 4 bases, with 23 bases between. Germline loops: CDR1 MNHNS, CDR2 SASEGT. The CDR3 consists of 17 residues. The chain's CDR3 is CASRDGGGTGISDTQYF. The CDR3 DNA follows: TGTGCCAGCAGGGACGGGGGTGGCACCGGGATATCAGATACGCAGTATTTT.

This clone has at least ten counts. The rearrangement joins TRBV7-9 to TRBJ2-4; 9 positions match TRBD2. Germline V gives CDR1 SEHNR, CDR2 FQNEAQ (reference sequence). This CDR3 contains 17 residues. Germline trimming cut 4 bases from V and 3 bases from J; bases unmatched to any gene: 10. CDR3 sequence: CASSYHSGSLDKNIQYF. The CDR3 region has the DNA TGTGCCAGCAGCTACCATAGCGGGAGTTTAGACAAAAACATTCAGTACTTC.

This clone occurred many times. The chain couples TRBV5-1 to TRBJ2-1; 7 positions match TRBD2. V shed 4 bases and J 6 bases; nucleotides not matched to a gene: 4. CDR3 length equals 13 residues. The germline CDR1 and CDR2 sequences are SGHRS and YFSETQ. The CDR3 nucleotides are TGCGCCAGCAGCCCAGCGGGGCTCAATGAGCAGTTCTTC. Translation gives CASSPAGLNEQFF. Variable domain in full (rest from reference TRBV5-1 and TRBJ2-1): KAGVTQTPRYLIKTRGQQVTLSCSPISGHRSVSWYQQTPGQGLQFLFEYFSETQRNKGNFPGRFSGRQFSNSRSEMNVSTLELGDSALYLCASSPAGLNEQFFGPGTRLTVL.

In this sample, this clone turned up a few times. V gene TRBV10-1 combines with J gene TRBJ2-3, with unresolved D. Trimming removed 4 bases at V and 0 bases at J, with 14 bases between. CDR1 and CDR2 (germline): WNHNN, SYGVQD (reference sequence). This CDR3 comprises 16 residues. This CDR3 reads CASSVLKDSSTDTQYF. Written as DNA, the CDR3 is TGCGCCAGCAGTGTACTGAAGGATTCTAGCACAGATACGCAGTATTTT.

The CDR3 DNA reads as TGTGCCAGCAGCTTAGATCCTAGCGGGAGGGGGGAGCAGTACTTC. Its protein is CASSLDPSGRGEQYF. V and J are TRBV11-2 and TRBJ2-7, with 12 bases aligning to TRBD2. Germline V lookup: CDR1 SGHAT, CDR2 FQNNGV. The V gene end was trimmed by 0 bases and the J gene end by 7 bases; junction bases not matched to a gene: 4. The CDR3 is 15 residues long.